This T cell receptor beta chain emerged from a study of neoadjuvant nivolumab and ipilimumab in lung cancer. Whole-study context: The combination arm added day-1 ipilimumab 1 mg/kg to nivolumab 3 mg/kg on days 1, 15, 29.

With regard to this clone: The antigen is undetermined.

The V segment lost 6 bases and the J segment 2 bases; nucleotides outside the gene matches: 15. This CDR3 region has 17 residues. Germline-derived CDR1 and CDR2 are SGHTA and FQGNSA. Repertoires were generated with immunoSEQ multiplex PCR, while TCRdb's copy carries only in-frame clones and drops some. The table shows tens of thousands of clones, with roughly 84% occurring only once. General study points: TCR richness and clonality were higher in tumors than adjacent uninvolved lung. Blood richness before therapy tracked richness in tumors resected after neoadjuvant therapy. Only a single major-pathologic-response sample was available for clonality analysis.

The starting material was peripheral blood, obtained before neoadjuvant nivolumab, alone or with ipilimumab. The TCR comes from an adult with non-small cell lung cancer. This chain links TRBV7-2 with TRBJ1-2; 7 bases fit TRBD1. CDR3 in DNA: TGTGCCAGCAGTCCCAGCTGGGCAGGGGGGCAAAACTATGGCTACACCTTC. This encodes CASSPSWAGGQNYGYTF.